This record concerns one T cell receptor beta chain sequence. This specimen comes from a study of siplizumab effects on memory and regulatory T cells. Some clones are missing from TCRdb's copy, which holds only in-frame ones; the method was immunoSEQ multiplex PCR. The sample has about 120,000 clones, about 95% seen once; the top ten hold approximately 1.8%. Input material: non-Treg CD4+ T cells sorted from blood. The source is a human donor in good health.

This chain's CDR3 is CASSLGAADTQYF. The CDR3 coding sequence is TGTGCCAGCAGCTTGGGGGCCGCAGATACGCAGTATTTT. The V and J genes are TRBV7-3 and TRBJ2-3; TRBD1 might be the D (6 bases). V shed 3 bases and J shed 4 bases, with 8 bases lying between them. This CDR3 is 13 amino acids long. Germline values: CDR1 SGHTA, CDR2 FQGTGA.